These T cell receptor beta chains were read from a single sample in a study of blood T cell repertoires in COVID-19. Repertoires were generated with immunoSEQ multiplex PCR, while TCRdb's copy carries only in-frame clones and drops some. The sample lists some 75,000 clones; 86% were seen once. The sequenced sample consisted of peripheral blood. The receptor source for this set is a man aged 80 or over with COVID-19, enrolled during active disease. CDR3s include the opening cysteine and the closing phenylalanine or tryptophan. D genes are given only for firm matches. Size is stated for part of the rows, as once, few or many counts, or as a class when the clone is expanded.

abundance,v_gene,j_gene,d_gene,CDR3aa,CDR3nt
NA,TRBV4-1,TRBJ2-1,NA,CASSPTGNSYNEQFF,TGCGCCAGCAGCCCGACAGGTAATTCCTACAATGAGCAGTTCTTC
NA,TRBV2,TRBJ1-2,NA,CARERGGNNYGYTF,TGTGCCAGGGAGAGGGGAGGTAATAACTATGGCTACACCTTC
NA,TRBV18,TRBJ2-5,TRBD1,CASSPGTVQETQYF,TGTGCCAGCTCACCCGGGACAGTCCAAGAGACCCAGTACTTC
NA,TRBV5-4,TRBJ1-4,NA,CASSLDSTNEKLFF,TGTGCCAGCAGCTTGGATTCTACGAATGAAAAACTGTTTTTT
NA,TRBV7-8,TRBJ1-6,NA,CASSLGGLDSSYNSPLHF,TGTGCCAGCAGCTTAGGGGGTTTAGACAGCTCCTATAATTCACCCCTCCACTTT
once,TRBV11-2,TRBJ2-1,TRBD2,CASSLRISIAGGGNEQFF,TGTGCCAGCAGCTTAAGGATTAGTATAGCGGGGGGCGGCAATGAGCAGTTCTTC
NA,TRBV5-4,TRBJ1-6,NA,CASSPNPHRDNSPLHF,TGTGCCAGCAGCCCGAATCCCCACAGGGATAATTCACCCCTCCACTTT
few,TRBV5-1,TRBJ1-2,TRBD1,CASSPGQGAWGYGYTF,TGCGCCAGCAGCCCGGGACAGGGGGCTTGGGGCTATGGCTACACCTTC
NA,TRBV25-1,TRBJ2-5,NA,CASSISGTKPQETQYF,TGTGCCAGCAGCATTTCCGGGACAAAGCCGCAAGAGACCCAGTACTTC
NA,TRBV9,TRBJ1-1,NA,CASSVGGGGPTMNTEAFF,TGTGCCAGCAGCGTAGGGGGGGGCGGCCCGACTATGAACACTGAAGCTTTCTTT
NA,TRBV18,TRBJ2-3,NA,CASSPARSDTQYF,TGTGCCAGCTCACCAGCTAGGTCAGATACGCAGTATTTT
once,TRBV7-9,TRBJ1-1,TRBD1,CASSLSGTGVAFF,TGTGCCAGCAGCCTCTCCGGGACAGGGGTCGCTTTCTTT
NA,TRBV18,TRBJ1-5,NA,CASSLRAPQPQHF,TGTGCCAGCTCCCTCAGGGCCCCTCAGCCCCAGCATTTT
few,TRBV6-8,TRBJ2-3,TRBD2,CAIANSGSGTDTQYF,TGTGCCATCGCCAATAGCGGGTCTGGCACAGATACGCAGTATTTT
NA,TRBV7-2,TRBJ1-2,NA,CASSPSVNYGYTF,TGTGCCAGCAGCCCGTCGGTTAACTATGGCTACACCTTC
NA,TRBV6-2/TRBV6-3,TRBJ2-2,NA,CASSYSMAGALSAGELFF,TGTGCCAGCAGTTACTCGATGGCAGGGGCCTTGTCCGCCGGGGAGCTGTTTTTT
few,TRBV5-4,TRBJ1-1,NA,CASSFDPEETEAFF,TGTGCCAGCAGCTTCGACCCGGAGGAGACTGAAGCTTTCTTT
NA,TRBV6-5,TRBJ1-1,TRBD1,CASSGQGKVDSEAFF,TGTGCCAGCAGCGGACAGGGGAAGGTCGATTCTGAAGCTTTCTTT
NA,TRBV2,TRBJ2-5,NA,CASGQYQETQYF,TGTGCCAGCGGGCAGTACCAAGAGACCCAGTACTTC
NA,TRBV5-1,TRBJ2-3,TRBD2,CASSSRGGSDTQYF,TGCGCCAGCAGCTCGCGGGGGGGCTCAGATACGCAGTATTTT
NA,TRBV29-1,TRBJ1-1,NA,CSVESSMNTEAFF,TGCAGCGTTGAGAGTTCTATGAACACTGAAGCTTTCTTT
few,TRBV5-4,TRBJ1-3,NA,CASSQGGNTIYF,TGTGCCAGCAGCCAGGGTGGAAACACCATATATTTT
once,TRBV27,TRBJ1-2,NA,CASSRGYGYTF,TGTGCCAGCAGTCGAGGCTATGGCTACACCTTC
NA,TRBV6-5,TRBJ1-2,TRBD1,CASSRQGIGYGYTF,TGTGCCAGCAGCCGACAGGGGATTGGCTATGGCTACACCTTC
NA,TRBV7-2,TRBJ2-3,TRBD1,CASSFYTGGSTDTQYF,TGTGCCAGCAGCTTTTACACAGGGGGAAGCACAGATACGCAGTATTTT
NA,TRBV3-1/TRBV3-2,TRBJ1-4,NA,CASSPQGPANEKLFF,TGTGCCAGCAGCCCCCAGGGTCCTGCTAATGAAAAACTGTTTTTT
NA,TRBV7-2,TRBJ1-1,NA,CASSTRQEEAFF,TGTGCCAGCAGCACTAGACAGGAAGAAGCTTTCTTT
NA,TRBV10-3,TRBJ1-4,TRBD1,CAISDRENEKLFF,TGTGCCATCAGCGACAGGGAGAATGAAAAACTGTTTTTT
once,TRBV19,TRBJ1-4,NA,CASSIDRSATNEKLFF,TGTGCCAGTAGTATAGATCGGAGTGCAACTAATGAAAAACTGTTTTTT
NA,TRBV4-1,TRBJ2-7,NA,CASSQDPAGSITEQYF,TGCGCCAGCAGCCAAGATCCCGCAGGCAGTATTACCGAGCAGTACTTC
NA,TRBV13,TRBJ1-6,NA,CASSLARRDSPLHF,TGTGCCAGCAGCTTGGCAAGGCGGGATTCACCCCTCCACTTT
NA,TRBV10-3,TRBJ2-1,NA,CAIRREGRNYNEQFF,TGTGCCATCAGAAGAGAGGGCCGGAACTACAATGAGCAGTTCTTC
once,TRBV11-2,TRBJ1-1,NA,CASSLRWGIPDTEAFF,TGTGCCAGCAGCTTACGGTGGGGCATCCCCGACACTGAAGCTTTCTTT
NA,TRBV6-2/TRBV6-3,TRBJ2-3,TRBD2,CASSYRLAGDVYF,TGTGCCAGCAGTTACCGCCTAGCGGGGGACGTGTATTTT
NA,TRBV4-1,TRBJ1-2,TRBD1,CASSLRGTGTNYGYTF,TGCGCCAGCAGCCTAAGGGGGACAGGGACCAACTATGGCTACACCTTC
NA,TRBV7-8,TRBJ1-5,TRBD1,CASSPRQGSFYSNQPQHF,TGTGCCAGCAGCCCTAGACAGGGATCCTTTTATAGCAATCAGCCCCAGCATTTT
NA,TRBV3-1/TRBV3-2,TRBJ2-7,NA,CASSQAGSGASYEQYF,TGTGCCAGCAGCCAAGCTGGGTCAGGTGCTTCCTACGAGCAGTACTTC
NA,TRBV11-2,TRBJ2-7,NA,CASSSRGAGSSGEQYF,TGTGCCAGCAGCTCCCGGGGGGCAGGTTCCTCGGGCGAGCAGTACTTC
few,TRBV7-8,TRBJ1-1,TRBD1,CASSYRDRGLATEAFF,TGTGCCAGCAGTTACCGGGACAGGGGCTTGGCCACTGAAGCTTTCTTT
NA,TRBV11-2,TRBJ1-4,TRBD1,CASSSTDRGSEKLFF,TGTGCCAGCAGCTCAACGGACAGGGGGTCCGAAAAACTGTTTTTT
NA,TRBV7-2,TRBJ2-6,NA,CASSPEGQRGANVLTF,TGTGCCAGCAGCCCGGAGGGGCAGAGAGGGGCCAACGTCCTGACTTTC
once,TRBV6-5,TRBJ2-2,TRBD1,CASRPGGSTGELFF,TGTGCCAGCAGACCAGGGGGTAGCACCGGGGAGCTGTTTTTT
once,TRBV5-5,TRBJ1-2,NA,CATAAGEGYTF,TGTGCCACCGCGGCGGGGGAGGGTTACACCTTC
NA,TRBV6-5,TRBJ1-5,NA,CASSYAGRMGNQPQHF,TGTGCCAGCAGTTACGCGGGGCGTATGGGCAATCAGCCCCAGCATTTT
NA,TRBV28,TRBJ2-6,NA,CASSSSGSGANVLTF,TGTGCCAGCAGTTCATCGGGCTCTGGGGCCAACGTCCTGACTTTC
once,TRBV6-2/TRBV6-3,TRBJ2-3,TRBD2,CASSSEAAGVSTDTQYF,TGTGCCAGCAGTTCCGAGGCAGCGGGGGTCAGCACAGATACGCAGTATTTT
NA,TRBV19,TRBJ2-1,NA,CASSSSGGVPYNEQFF,TGTGCCAGTAGTTCGTCCGGAGGGGTCCCCTACAATGAGCAGTTCTTC
once,TRBV5-4,TRBJ1-2,NA,CASRKREFYGYTF,TGTGCCAGCAGAAAGAGGGAATTCTATGGCTACACCTTC
NA,TRBV19,TRBJ1-6,NA,CASSIEGRGNSPLHF,TGTGCCAGTAGTATAGAGGGCAGGGGAAATTCACCCCTCCACTTT
NA,TRBV27,TRBJ1-2,NA,CASSFRGNYGYTF,TGTGCCAGCAGTTTTAGGGGAAACTATGGCTACACCTTC
NA,TRBV29-1,TRBJ1-1,NA,CSVVWSPNTEAFF,TGCAGCGTTGTATGGAGCCCGAACACTGAAGCTTTCTTT
NA,TRBV4-1,TRBJ2-7,NA,CASSQEGGRSYEQYF,TGCGCCAGCAGCCAAGAGGGAGGACGCTCCTACGAGCAGTACTTC
NA,TRBV11-2,TRBJ1-2,TRBD1,CASSLARTGGGYTF,TGTGCCAGCAGCTTAGCCCGGACAGGAGGAGGCTACACCTTC